This is a list of T cell receptor beta chains from one sample in a study of shared clonotypes between healthy human individuals. This table comes from immunoSEQ multiplex PCR, and its TCRdb copy is limited to in-frame clones, with some not included. Among about 490,000 clones listed, more than 65% were seen once. The sequenced sample consisted of PBMCs. The receptors shown here come from a woman in her forties in good health. Some clones in this sample may be carry-over from other donors' samples. Each CDR3 is given with its conserved first and last residue. The D gene is left open where the match is weak. Not all rows give a size; the values are once, few, many and, for expanded clones, a class.

. | TRBJ2-3 | . | TRBV11-2 | CASSLGWGKSTDTQYF | TGTGCCAGCAGCTTAGGCTGGGGAAAGAGCACAGATACGCAGTATTTT
. | TRBJ1-6 | many | TRBV7-8 | CASSLEPYGSPLHF | TGTGCCAGCAGCTTAGAACCATACGGCTCACCCCTCCACTTT
. | TRBJ2-7 | once | TRBV4-3 | CASSQGLGGQSRTYEQYF | TGCGCCAGCAGCCAAGGTCTCGGCGGACAGTCTCGAACCTACGAGCAGTACTTC
TRBD2 | TRBJ2-1 | . | TRBV7-9 | CASSQEPVTSKFF | TGCGCCAGCAGCCAAGAGCCGGTGACTAGCAAGTTCTTC
. | TRBJ2-6 | . | TRBV2 | CARRTASGANVLTF | TGTGCCAGACGGACAGCTTCTGGGGCCAACGTCCTGACTTTC
. | TRBJ2-4 | . | TRBV15 | CATSREHLDIQYF | TGTGCCACCAGCAGAGAGCACTTGGACATTCAGTACTTC
TRBD1 | TRBJ1-1 | few | TRBV9 | CASSETGGPQNTEAFF | TGTGCCAGCAGCGAGACAGGGGGACCTCAGAACACTGAAGCTTTCTTT
TRBD1 | TRBJ1-4 | once | TRBV28 | CASSGGGQGREKLFF | TGTGCCAGCAGTGGAGGGGGACAGGGACGGGAAAAACTGTTTTTT
. | TRBJ2-7 | . | TRBV7-9 | CASSDRAEDEQYF | TGTGCCAGCAGCGACCGGGCCGAGGACGAGCAGTACTTC
TRBD1 | TRBJ1-2 | . | TRBV7-2 | CASRTPGQGDGYTF | TGTGCCAGCAGAACTCCGGGACAGGGCGATGGCTACACCTTC
. | TRBJ2-5 | . | TRBV11-3 | CASSHGVRGAQETQYF | TGTGCCAGCAGCCACGGTGTCAGGGGGGCTCAAGAGACCCAGTACTTC
. | TRBJ2-2 | . | TRBV11-2 | CASSLVWLADTGELFF | TGTGCCAGCAGCTTAGTTTGGTTAGCGGACACCGGGGAGCTGTTTTTT
. | TRBJ1-1 | . | TRBV7-9 | CASSSRGVLTEAFF | TGTGCCAGCAGCTCAAGGGGGGTGCTAACTGAAGCTTTCTTT